Each of the 19 T cell receptor beta chains below was sequenced from the same sample in a study of long-term antiretroviral therapy in people with HIV. A v3.0 immunoSEQ assay was performed at survey level. Libraries were prepared by immunoSEQ multiplex PCR; TCRdb keeps only in-frame clonotypes and omits some of them. The profile shows tens of thousands of clones, roughly four fifths of them singletons. The input for sequencing was unsorted PBMCs, taken 1 year after starting antiretroviral therapy. These TCRs come from a young man with HIV.

The J gene is TRBJ2-7, the V gene TRBV6-1; 7 bases line up with TRBD2. The CDR3 is 12 amino acids. V gave up 7 bases and J gave up 12 bases; unmatched junction bases: 12. Per germline, CDR1 MNHNS and CDR2 SASEGT. For the CDR3, the DNA is TGTGCCAGCACGGGGGGTGGCGGGGTGAGGTACTTC. Its translation is CASTGGGGVRYF.

The V gene is TRBV6-1, the J gene TRBJ1-1; D is perhaps TRBD1 (5 bases). V lost 2 bases to trimming and J lost 4 bases, with 23 bases between them. This CDR3 comprises 18 residues. Germline V gene lookup returns CDR1 MNHNS and CDR2 SASEGT. CDR3 DNA: TGTGCCAGCAGTGAATTGTTGAGGGGTCCTGAGTCCACCACTGAAGCTTTCTTT. Translation gives CASSELLRGPESTTEAFF.

V and J are TRBV6-5 and TRBJ2-2; D gene uncertain. The CDR3 runs to 14 residues. Germline CDR1 and CDR2: MNHEY and SVGAGI. Trimming took 4 bases from V and 6 from J, leaving 12 bases between them. The CDR3 loop reads CASSSPRKPGELFF. The CDR3 DNA is TGTGCCAGCAGTTCGCCAAGGAAGCCCGGGGAGCTGTTTTTT.

The chain joins TRBV28 to TRBJ1-2; TRBD1 agrees at 10 bases. The CDR3 has 18 amino acids. The germline CDR1 and CDR2 sequences are MDHEN and SYDVKM. With V trimmed by 7 bases and J by 0 bases, 14 bases remained unmatched. This chain's CDR3 is CASTPTLGQGRANYGYTF. The CDR3 region has the DNA TGTGCCAGCACTCCTACCCTGGGACAGGGGAGAGCTAACTATGGCTACACCTTC.

This rearrangement joins TRBV11-2 to TRBJ1-1; D call uncertain. Per the germline V gene, CDR1 is SGHAT and CDR2 is FQNNGV. The CDR3 is 18 residues long. V dropped 1 base and J dropped 1 base, with 19 bases sitting between them. The CDR3 nucleotides are TGTGCCAGCAGCTTAGGTACACTACATGCCGTTACGAACACTGAAGCTTTCTTT. This encodes CASSLGTLHAVTNTEAFF. Drawing the rest from reference TRBV11-2 and TRBJ1-1, the complete variable domain is EAGVAQSPRYKIIEKRQSVAFWCNPISGHATLYWYQQILGQGPKLLIQFQNNGVVDDSQLPKDRFSAERLKGVDSTLKIQPAKLEDSAVYLCASSLGTLHAVTNTEAFFGQGTRLTVV.

The rearrangement joins TRBV5-6 to TRBJ2-1, with no clear D. The CDR3 sequence is 13 residues long. CDR1 and CDR2 from the germline V gene are SGHDT and YYEEEE. V lost 0 bases to trimming and J lost 5 bases, with 6 bases between them. Here the CDR3 reads CASSLAGHNEQFF. In nucleotides, the CDR3 is TGTGCCAGCAGCTTGGCCGGACACAATGAGCAGTTCTTC.

The chain recombines TRBV19 with TRBJ1-5; 9 bases line up with TRBD1. From germline, CDR1 is LNHDA and CDR2 SQIVND (reference sequence). Trimming took 4 bases from V and 3 from J; bases not matched to a gene: 7. The CDR3 covers 16 residues. This chain's CDR3 is CASSTAGTGNNQPQHF. The CDR3 bases are TGTGCCAGTAGTACAGCCGGGACAGGGAACAATCAGCCCCAGCATTTT.

CDR3 residues: CSVEWTVQETQYF. CDR3 bases: TGCAGCGTTGAATGGACGGTCCAAGAGACCCAGTACTTC. The chain links TRBV29-1 to TRBJ2-5; D uncertain. The V gene lost 2 bases and the J gene lost 1 base, with 8 bases spanning the gap. The CDR3 length is 13 residues. The germline V gene has CDR1 SQVTM and CDR2 ANQGSEA.

The rearrangement joins TRBV4-1 to TRBJ2-1, with D perhaps matching TRBD2 (5 bases). V was clipped by 2 bases and J by 0 bases, with 11 bases between them. Germline V gene data show CDR1 as MGHRA and CDR2 as YSYEKL. The CDR3 length is 16 residues. CDR3 DNA sequence: TGCGCCAGCAGCCAACGCGGACTCAACTCCTACAATGAGCAGTTCTTC. This codes for CASSQRGLNSYNEQFF.

This chain connects TRBV27 to TRBJ1-2; TRBD1 matches at 7 bases. Germline CDR1 MNHEY, CDR2 SMNVEV (reference sequence). The CDR3 length is 15 residues. V lost 0 bases, J lost 4 bases, and 5 bases stayed unmatched. The CDR3 DNA is TGTGCCAGCAGTTTATCTCGCAGGGGGACCTATGGCTACACCTTC. It is translated as CASSLSRRGTYGYTF.

This clone was observed a few times. The chain recombines TRBV21-1 with TRBJ1-1; TRBD1 is the table's D call, not checked against the DNA. TRBV21-1 is described as a pseudogene. CDR3 size: 16 residues. CDR3 coding DNA: TGTGCCAGCAGCAAAGTTGGGACAGGCAAGAACACTGAAGCTTTCTTT. Its protein product is CASSKVGTGKNTEAFF.

This clone was picked up a small number of times. A junction end diverges from the germline sequence, so it may reflect a read error. This chain links TRBV29-1 with TRBJ2-7, with TRBD2 matching 10 bases. The CDR3 contains 13 residues. CDR1 is SQVTM, CDR2 ANQGSEA, per germline. CDR3 residues: CSALAGESFEQYF. The CDR3 DNA reads as TGCAGCGCCCTAGCGGGAGAGTCCTTCGAGCAGTACTTC.

V is TRBV4-1 and J is TRBJ2-4; unclear D gene. Per germline, CDR1 MGHRA and CDR2 YSYEKL. This CDR3 has 21 residues. V gave up 1 base and J gave up 0 bases, with 25 bases separating them. CDR3 DNA sequence: TGCGCCAGCAGCCAAGCTTTTATCTCTAACCCTACTTCCATAGCCAAAAACATTCAGTACTTC. This sequence encodes CASSQAFISNPTSIAKNIQYF.

The chain is built from TRBV29-1 and TRBJ1-1, with unresolved D. This CDR3 spans 12 amino acids. Per the germline V gene, CDR1 is SQVTM and CDR2 is ANQGSEA. Trimming removed 4 bases at V and 3 bases at J, with 9 bases between. CDR3 sequence (DNA): TGCAGCGTTGTCCCAGCTGACACTGAAGCTTTCTTT. This sequence encodes CSVVPADTEAFF. The full variable domain, completed using reference TRBV29-1 and TRBJ1-1, is SAVISQKPSRDICQRGTSLTIQCQVDSQVTMMFWYRQQPGQSLTLIATANQGSEATYESGFVIDKFPISRPNLTFSTLTVSNMSPEDSSIYLCSVVPADTEAFFGQGTRLTVV.

The CDR3 loop is CASSIAPGASSWGYTF. In DNA form, the CDR3 reads TGTGCCAGTAGTATAGCTCCAGGGGCTTCCTCTTGGGGCTACACCTTC. The rearrangement uses TRBV19 and TRBJ1-2; D may be TRBD1 (6 bases). The V and J ends lost 1 base and 8 bases respectively, with 20 bases between them. Germline CDR1 LNHDA, CDR2 SQIVND (reference sequence). The CDR3 extends over 16 amino acids.

This clone was found a few times. V and J are TRBV9 and TRBJ1-1; D is ambiguous. The V end lost 0 bases, the J end lost 1 base, and 7 bases lay between the germline ends. Germline V gives CDR1 SGDLS, CDR2 YYNGEE. This CDR3 is built from 14 residues. CDR3 protein: CASSVAGANTEAFF. In DNA, the CDR3 is TGTGCCAGCAGCGTAGCAGGCGCGAACACTGAAGCTTTCTTT. Looking up the rest from reference TRBV9 and TRBJ1-1 gives the full variable domain: DSGVTQTPKHLITATGQRVTLRCSPRSGDLSVYWYQQSLDQGLQFLIQYYNGEERAKGNILERFSAQQFPDLHSELNLSSLELGDSALYFCASSVAGANTEAFFGQGTRLTVV.

The chain employs TRBV4-3 and TRBJ2-7; no reliable D call. Germline CDR1 is LGHNA and CDR2 is YSLEER. Trimming shortened V by 0 bases and J by 3 bases, and 9 bases separated the two germline ends. This CDR3 has 14 amino acids. The CDR3 here is CASSQDDGVYEQYF. CDR3 DNA: TGCGCCAGCAGCCAAGATGATGGAGTCTACGAGCAGTACTTC.

The table lists this clone with a count of one. The CDR3 loop reads CASSFSRTGITEAFF. In DNA, the CDR3 is TGTGCCAGCAGTTTTTCCCGAACAGGAATCACTGAAGCTTTCTTT. V is TRBV27 and J is TRBJ1-1, with TRBD1 as a possible D gene (5 bases). Germline CDR1 is MNHEY and CDR2 is SMNVEV (reference sequence). Trimming cost V 3 bases and J 4 bases, with 15 bases left between them. The CDR3 extends over 15 amino acids.

CDR3 sequence (DNA): TGCGCCAGCAGCCAAGGGACTAGCGCGGATACGCAGTATTTT. As protein: CASSQGTSADTQYF. The chain is built from TRBV4-3 and TRBJ2-3; 9 nucleotides line up with TRBD2. From germline, CDR1 is LGHNA and CDR2 YSLEER. The trim removed 1 base at V and 6 bases at J, leaving 2 bases unmatched. The CDR3 is 14 amino acids.